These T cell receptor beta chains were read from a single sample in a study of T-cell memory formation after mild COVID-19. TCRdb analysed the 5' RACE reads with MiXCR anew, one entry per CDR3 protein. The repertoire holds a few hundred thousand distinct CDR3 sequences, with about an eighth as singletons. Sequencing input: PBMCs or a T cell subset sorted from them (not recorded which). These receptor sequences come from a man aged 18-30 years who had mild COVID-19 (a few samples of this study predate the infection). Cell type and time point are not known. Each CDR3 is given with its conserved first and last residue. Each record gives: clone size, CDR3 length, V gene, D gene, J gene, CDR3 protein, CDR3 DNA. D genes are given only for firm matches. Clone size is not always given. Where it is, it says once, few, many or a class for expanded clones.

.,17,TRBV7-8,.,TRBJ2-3,CASSLLPGFGISDTQYF,TGTGCCAGCAGCTTATTGCCAGGCTTCGGGATCTCAGATACGCAGTATTTT
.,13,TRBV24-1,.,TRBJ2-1,CATKGGGYNEQFF,TGTGCCACCAAGGGGGGGGGCTACAATGAGCAGTTCTTC
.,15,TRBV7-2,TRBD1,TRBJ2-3,CASRRTGTGGDTQYF,TGTGCCAGCAGACGAACCGGGACAGGGGGAGATACGCAGTATTTT
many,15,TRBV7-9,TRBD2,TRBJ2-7,CASSLVSGRSYEQYF,TGTGCCAGCAGCTTAGTTAGCGGGCGATCCTACGAGCAGTACTTC
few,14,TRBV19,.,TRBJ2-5,CASSVTRFQETQYF,TGTGCCAGTAGTGTTACAAGATTTCAAGAGACCCAGTACTTC
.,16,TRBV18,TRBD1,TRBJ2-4,CASQGTGRITKNIQYF,TGTGCCAGCCAAGGGACAGGGAGAATAACCAAAAACATTCAGTACTTC
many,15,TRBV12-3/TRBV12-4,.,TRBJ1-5,CASSLGAQFNQPQHF,TGTGCCAGCAGTTTAGGTGCTCAGTTCAATCAGCCCCAGCATTTT
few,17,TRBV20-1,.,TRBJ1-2,CSAPLRVRDAANYGYTF,TGCAGTGCTCCCCTGAGGGTCAGAGACGCAGCTAACTATGGCTACACCTTC
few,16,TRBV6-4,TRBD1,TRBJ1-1,CATPGTGGTLRTEAFF,TGTGCCACCCCAGGGACAGGGGGGACGCTGAGGACTGAAGCTTTCTTT
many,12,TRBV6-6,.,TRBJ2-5,CASSVDLQTQYF,TGTGCCAGCAGTGTAGACCTTCAGACCCAGTACTTC
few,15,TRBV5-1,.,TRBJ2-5,CASSLQAAPQETQYF,TGCGCCAGCAGCTTGCAGGCAGCACCTCAAGAGACCCAGTACTTC
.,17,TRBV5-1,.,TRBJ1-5,CASSLISGHYSNQPQHF,TGCGCCAGCAGCTTGATTTCAGGACACTATAGCAATCAGCCCCAGCATTTT
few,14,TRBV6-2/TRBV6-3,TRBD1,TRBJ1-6,CASSYDRATSPLHF,TGTGCCAGCAGTTACGACAGGGCGACTTCACCCCTCCACTTT
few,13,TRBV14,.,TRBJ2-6,CASSNTGANVLTF,TGTGCCAGCAGCAATACCGGGGCCAACGTCCTGACTTTC
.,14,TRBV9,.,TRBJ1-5,CASSESYSNQPQHF,TGTGCCAGCAGCGAGAGCTATAGCAATCAGCCCCAGCATTTT
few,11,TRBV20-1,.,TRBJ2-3,CSAILRDTQYF,TGCAGTGCTATCCTCAGGGATACGCAGTATTTT
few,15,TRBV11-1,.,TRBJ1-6,CASSPEGRGNSPLHF,TGTGCCAGCAGCCCCGAGGGACGCGGTAATTCACCCCTCCACTTT
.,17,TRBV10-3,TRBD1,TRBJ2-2,CAISRTGGAGDTGELFF,TGTGCCATCAGCCGCACAGGGGGCGCGGGTGACACCGGGGAGCTGTTTTTT
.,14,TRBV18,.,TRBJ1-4,CASSPTAGGEKLFF,TGTGCCAGCTCACCGACAGCCGGGGGTGAAAAACTGTTTTTT
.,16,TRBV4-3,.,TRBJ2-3,CASSHGGVTPPDTQYF,TGCGCCAGCAGCCATGGTGGGGTAACTCCCCCCGATACGCAGTATTTT
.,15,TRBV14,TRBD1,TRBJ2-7,CASSSWGDRGREQYF,TGTGCCAGCAGCTCATGGGGAGACAGGGGAAGGGAGCAGTACTTC
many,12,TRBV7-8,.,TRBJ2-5,CASSQGRETQYF,TGTGCCAGCAGTCAGGGGAGAGAGACCCAGTACTTC
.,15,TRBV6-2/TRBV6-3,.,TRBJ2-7,CASSLLQVSSYEQYF,TGTGCCAGCAGCCTCCTACAGGTTTCCTCCTACGAGCAGTACTTC
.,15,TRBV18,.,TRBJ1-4,CASSPQSTTNEKLFF,TGTGCCAGCTCACCACAGTCCACAACTAATGAAAAACTGTTTTTT
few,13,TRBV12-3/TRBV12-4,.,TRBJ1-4,CASSSGVYEKLFF,TGTGCCAGCAGTTCAGGGGTATACGAAAAACTGTTTTTT
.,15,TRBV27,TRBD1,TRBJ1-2,CASSPDRAANYGYTF,TGTGCCAGCAGTCCCGACAGGGCTGCTAACTATGGCTACACCTTC
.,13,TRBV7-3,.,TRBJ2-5,CASSFDRQETQYF,TGTGCCAGCAGCTTTGACAGACAAGAGACCCAGTACTTC
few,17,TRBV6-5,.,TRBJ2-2,CASSYSRQGTNTGELFF,TGTGCCAGCAGTTACTCGAGGCAGGGTACGAACACCGGGGAGCTGTTTTTT
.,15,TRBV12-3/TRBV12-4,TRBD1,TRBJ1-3,CASSGDRVPGNTIYF,TGTGCCAGCAGTGGGGACAGGGTCCCCGGAAACACCATATATTTT
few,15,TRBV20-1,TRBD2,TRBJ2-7,CSARDPGGGNYEQYF,TGCAGTGCTAGAGATCCCGGGGGGGGAAACTACGAGCAGTACTTC
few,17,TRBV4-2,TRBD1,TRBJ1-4,CASSLGQGGKVNEKLFF,TGTGCCAGCAGCCTTGGACAGGGGGGCAAGGTTAATGAAAAACTGTTTTTT
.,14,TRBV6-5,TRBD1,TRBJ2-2,CASSYGTAIGELFF,TGTGCCAGCAGTTACGGGACAGCGATCGGGGAGCTGTTTTTT
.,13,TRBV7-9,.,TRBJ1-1,CASSFGGQGEAFF,TGTGCCAGCAGCTTCGGGGGGCAGGGTGAAGCTTTCTTT
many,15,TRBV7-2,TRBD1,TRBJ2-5,CASSSGTGGMETQYF,TGTGCCAGCAGCTCCGGGACAGGGGGCATGGAGACCCAGTACTTC